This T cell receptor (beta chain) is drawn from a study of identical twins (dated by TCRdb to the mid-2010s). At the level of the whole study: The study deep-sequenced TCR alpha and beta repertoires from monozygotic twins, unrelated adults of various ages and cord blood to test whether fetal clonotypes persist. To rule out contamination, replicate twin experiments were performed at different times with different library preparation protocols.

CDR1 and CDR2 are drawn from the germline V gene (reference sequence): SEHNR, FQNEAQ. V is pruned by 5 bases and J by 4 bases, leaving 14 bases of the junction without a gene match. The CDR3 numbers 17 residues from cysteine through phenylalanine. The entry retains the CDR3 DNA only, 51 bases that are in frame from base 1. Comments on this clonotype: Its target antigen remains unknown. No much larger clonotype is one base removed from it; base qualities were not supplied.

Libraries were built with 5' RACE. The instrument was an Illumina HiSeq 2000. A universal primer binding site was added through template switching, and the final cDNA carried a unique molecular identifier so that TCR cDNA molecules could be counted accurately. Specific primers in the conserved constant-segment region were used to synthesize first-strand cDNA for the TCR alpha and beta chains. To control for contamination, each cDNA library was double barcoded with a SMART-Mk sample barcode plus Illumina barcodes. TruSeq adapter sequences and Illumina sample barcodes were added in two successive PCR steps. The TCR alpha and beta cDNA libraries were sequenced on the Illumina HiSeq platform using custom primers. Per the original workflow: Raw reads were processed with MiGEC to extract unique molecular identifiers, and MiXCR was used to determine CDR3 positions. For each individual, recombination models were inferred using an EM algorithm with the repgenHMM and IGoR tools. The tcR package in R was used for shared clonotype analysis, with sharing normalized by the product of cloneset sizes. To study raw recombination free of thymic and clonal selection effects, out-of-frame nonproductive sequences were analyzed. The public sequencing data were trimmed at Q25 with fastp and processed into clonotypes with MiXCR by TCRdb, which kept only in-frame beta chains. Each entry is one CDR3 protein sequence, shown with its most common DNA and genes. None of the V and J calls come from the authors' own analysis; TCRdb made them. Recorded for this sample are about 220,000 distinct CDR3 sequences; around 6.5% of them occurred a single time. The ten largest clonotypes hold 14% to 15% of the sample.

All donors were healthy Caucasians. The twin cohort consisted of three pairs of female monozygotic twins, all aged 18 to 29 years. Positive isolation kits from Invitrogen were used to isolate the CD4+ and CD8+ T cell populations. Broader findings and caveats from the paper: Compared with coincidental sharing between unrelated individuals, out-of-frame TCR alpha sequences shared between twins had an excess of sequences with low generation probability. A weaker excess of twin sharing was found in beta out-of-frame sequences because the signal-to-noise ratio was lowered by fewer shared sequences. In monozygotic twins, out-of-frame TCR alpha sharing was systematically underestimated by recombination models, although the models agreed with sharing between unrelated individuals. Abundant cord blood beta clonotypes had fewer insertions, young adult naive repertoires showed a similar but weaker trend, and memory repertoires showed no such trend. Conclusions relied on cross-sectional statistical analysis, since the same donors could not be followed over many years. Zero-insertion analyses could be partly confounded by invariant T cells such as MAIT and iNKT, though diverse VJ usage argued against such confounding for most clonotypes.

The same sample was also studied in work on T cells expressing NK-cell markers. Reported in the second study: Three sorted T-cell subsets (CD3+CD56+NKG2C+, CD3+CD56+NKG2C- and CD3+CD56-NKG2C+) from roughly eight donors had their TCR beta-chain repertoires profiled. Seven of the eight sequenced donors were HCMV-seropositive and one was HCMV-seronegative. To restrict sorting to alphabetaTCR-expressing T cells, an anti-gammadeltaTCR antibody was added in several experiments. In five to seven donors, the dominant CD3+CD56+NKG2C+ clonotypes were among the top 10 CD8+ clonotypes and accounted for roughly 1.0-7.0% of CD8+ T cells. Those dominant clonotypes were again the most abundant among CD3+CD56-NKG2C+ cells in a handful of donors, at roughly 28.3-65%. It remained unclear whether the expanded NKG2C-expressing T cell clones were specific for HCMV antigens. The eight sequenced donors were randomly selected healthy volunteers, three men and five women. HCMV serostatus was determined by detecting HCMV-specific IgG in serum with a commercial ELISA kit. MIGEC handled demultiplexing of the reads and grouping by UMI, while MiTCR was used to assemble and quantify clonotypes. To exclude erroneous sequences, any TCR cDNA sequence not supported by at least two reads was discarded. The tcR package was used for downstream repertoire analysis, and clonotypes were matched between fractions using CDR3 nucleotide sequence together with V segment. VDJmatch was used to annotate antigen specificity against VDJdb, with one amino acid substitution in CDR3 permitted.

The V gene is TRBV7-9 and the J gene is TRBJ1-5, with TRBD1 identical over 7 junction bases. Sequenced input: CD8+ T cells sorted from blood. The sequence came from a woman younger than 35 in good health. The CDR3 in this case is CASSVGPRQGSNQPQHF. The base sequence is TGTGCCAGCAGCGTCGGACCTCGACAGGGAAGTAATCAGCCCCAGCATTTT. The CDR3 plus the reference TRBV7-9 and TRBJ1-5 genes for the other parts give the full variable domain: DTGVSQNPRHKITKRGQNVTFRCDPISEHNRLYWYRQTLGQGPEFLTYFQNEAQLEKSRLLSDRFSAERPKGSFSTLEIQRTEQGDSAMYLCASSVGPRQGSNQPQHFGDGTRLSIL.